This is a list of T cell receptor beta chains from one sample in a study of Ad26.COV2.S vaccination and SARS-CoV-2 variants. Sequenced by immunoSEQ multiplex PCR; TCRdb stores in-frame clones only, minus some. Here the sample spans more than 350,000 clones, 80% to 95% being singletons. The starting material was peripheral blood, obtained in a trial of Ad26.COV2.S vaccine versus placebo. The receptor set was obtained from a person aged 18-60 years who received the Ad26.COV2.S COVID-19 vaccine or a placebo. Both conserved end residues are part of each CDR3. A D gene is named only where the DNA matches it firmly. The size field is filled for only some rows; it gives once, few, many or a size class.

D,J,V,size,CDR3,DNA
.,TRBJ1-1,TRBV5-4,.,CASSLASANTEAFF,TGTGCCAGCAGCTTGGCCAGCGCCAACACTGAAGCTTTCTTT
.,TRBJ2-7,TRBV4-1,.,CASSQEAPGALYEQYF,TGCGCCAGCAGCCAAGAGGCCCCGGGGGCTCTCTACGAGCAGTACTTC
TRBD1,TRBJ1-6,TRBV19,.,CASRPPGQGRSPLHF,TGTGCCAGTAGGCCTCCGGGACAGGGTAGATCACCCCTCCACTTT
.,TRBJ1-5,TRBV7-8,.,CASSFRSSWRDGQPQHF,TGTGCCAGCAGCTTTAGGTCGAGCTGGCGCGACGGTCAGCCCCAGCATTTT
.,TRBJ2-5,TRBV3-1/TRBV3-2,once,CASSRRTDKETQYF,TGTGCCAGCAGCCGAAGGACAGACAAAGAGACCCAGTACTTC
TRBD1,TRBJ1-2,TRBV6-5,.,CASSPRQGSGYTF,TGTGCCAGCAGTCCCAGACAGGGATCCGGCTACACCTTC
.,TRBJ2-5,TRBV7-2,.,CASRRDPGYQETQYF,TGTGCCAGCAGGCGGGACCCGGGGTACCAAGAGACCCAGTACTTC
TRBD1,TRBJ2-1,TRBV7-9,.,CASSGRDRDNNEQFF,TGTGCCAGCAGCGGCCGGGACAGGGACAACAATGAGCAGTTCTTC
.,TRBJ1-1,TRBV28,.,CASSSLIEAFF,TGTGCCAGCAGTTCTCTAATTGAAGCTTTCTTT
.,TRBJ2-1,TRBV9,.,CASSAPGAHNEQFF,TGTGCCAGCAGCGCGCCCGGGGCTCACAATGAGCAGTTCTTC
.,TRBJ2-6,TRBV4-2,.,CASSQDRGTGANVLTF,TGTGCCAGCAGCCAAGACAGGGGTACTGGGGCCAACGTCCTGACTTTC
.,TRBJ1-1,TRBV5-1,.,CASSFVQGTEAFF,TGCGCCAGCAGCTTTGTCCAGGGCACTGAAGCTTTCTTT
TRBD1,TRBJ2-1,TRBV18,.,CASSPTGGADEQFF,TGTGCCAGCTCACCAACAGGGGGAGCGGATGAGCAGTTCTTC
.,TRBJ2-2,TRBV19,.,CASSMGQGRANTGELFF,TGTGCCAGTAGTATGGGGCAGGGGCGGGCGAACACCGGGGAGCTGTTTTTT
TRBD1,TRBJ2-7,TRBV19,once,CASSRDRGDEQYF,TGTGCCAGTAGTAGGGACAGGGGGGACGAGCAGTACTTC
TRBD2,TRBJ2-1,TRBV5-1,.,CASRGGLATSYNEQFF,TGCGCCAGCAGGGGGGGACTAGCAACATCCTACAATGAGCAGTTCTTC
TRBD1,TRBJ1-4,TRBV2,.,CASGQEANEKLFF,TGTGCCAGTGGACAGGAGGCTAATGAAAAACTGTTTTTT
.,TRBJ1-4,TRBV7-9,once,CASSRVATNEKLFF,TGTGCCAGCAGCAGGGTCGCAACTAATGAAAAACTGTTTTTT
.,TRBJ2-5,TRBV7-6,.,CASSPARTVQETQYF,TGTGCCAGCAGTCCAGCGAGGACGGTTCAAGAGACCCAGTACTTC
.,TRBJ1-6,TRBV6-5,.,CASSYSMSLALHF,TGTGCCAGCAGTTACTCGATGTCTCTGGCCCTCCACTTT
.,TRBJ1-6,TRBV6-5,.,CASSLTSSYNSPLHF,TGTGCCAGCAGCCTTACCAGCTCCTATAATTCACCCCTCCACTTT
TRBD1,TRBJ2-7,TRBV30,.,CAWRGQTGTGSHEQYF,TGTGCCTGGAGGGGGCAAACCGGGACAGGGTCCCACGAGCAGTACTTC
.,TRBJ1-2,TRBV12-3/TRBV12-4,.,CASSWTGNYGYTF,TGTGCCAGCAGCTGGACGGGGAACTATGGCTACACCTTC
TRBD1,TRBJ2-1,TRBV11-3,.,CASSRRQGAYNEQFF,TGTGCCAGCAGCCGAAGACAGGGGGCCTACAATGAGCAGTTCTTC
.,TRBJ2-1,TRBV7-9,.,CASSLTGTPVNEQFF,TGTGCCAGCAGCTTAACCGGGACCCCAGTGAATGAGCAGTTCTTC
TRBD2,TRBJ2-5,TRBV28,.,CASSPLSSGAPQETQYF,TGTGCCAGCAGTCCACTCTCTAGCGGGGCGCCTCAAGAGACCCAGTACTTC
.,TRBJ1-2,TRBV3-1/TRBV3-2,.,CASSQFSGYTF,TGTGCCAGCAGCCAATTTTCTGGCTACACCTTC
TRBD1,TRBJ1-2,TRBV25-1,.,CASSYSVTGSSYTF,TGTGCCAGCAGTTATTCCGTGACAGGGAGCAGCTACACCTTC
TRBD2,TRBJ2-5,TRBV7-2,.,CASSPRTSGQETQYF,TGTGCCAGCAGCCCTCGGACTAGCGGACAAGAGACCCAGTACTTC
.,TRBJ2-7,TRBV19,.,CASSIQGYEQYF,TGTGCCAGTAGTATACAGGGCTACGAGCAGTACTTC
.,TRBJ1-1,TRBV2,.,CASSGMNTEAFF,TGTGCCAGCAGTGGAATGAACACTGAAGCTTTCTTT
TRBD2,TRBJ2-7,TRBV3-1/TRBV3-2,.,CASSQEGGGSSYEQYF,TGTGCCAGCAGCCAAGAGGGAGGCGGGAGCTCCTACGAGCAGTACTTC
TRBD1,TRBJ2-5,TRBV6-5,.,CASSYQGDQETQYF,TGTGCCAGCAGTTATCAGGGGGATCAAGAGACCCAGTACTTC
.,TRBJ2-1,TRBV7-2,.,CASSLGVNNEQFF,TGTGCCAGCAGCTTAGGCGTTAACAATGAGCAGTTCTTC
TRBD1,TRBJ2-4,TRBV5-4,.,CASSTGQGAGNIQYF,TGTGCCAGCAGCACCGGACAGGGGGCAGGTAACATTCAGTACTTC
TRBD2,TRBJ2-1,TRBV20-1,.,CSASLGLAGGVEQFF,TGCAGTGCCAGTCTGGGACTAGCGGGCGGAGTTGAGCAGTTCTTC
TRBD2,TRBJ2-3,TRBV27,.,CASSLSRLAVSTDTQYF,TGTGCCAGCAGTTTATCGAGACTAGCGGTGAGCACAGATACGCAGTATTTT
.,TRBJ1-2,TRBV5-1,.,CASSLGGGYTF,TGCGCCAGCAGCTTGGGGGGCGGCTACACCTTC
.,TRBJ2-5,TRBV19,.,CASSMGTGETQYF,TGTGCCAGTAGTATGGGAACTGGGGAGACCCAGTACTTC
TRBD1,TRBJ1-1,TRBV29-1,.,CSGGTDWNTEAFF,TGCAGCGGCGGGACAGACTGGAACACTGAAGCTTTCTTT